Listed below are T cell receptor beta chains from one sample, sequenced in a study of tumor-infiltrating lymphocytes in primary liver carcinoma. MiXCR was run by TCRdb on the multiplex PCR reads, yielding one entry per CDR3 protein. The repertoire holds 70,000 to 85,000 distinct CDR3 sequences, with 70% to 80% as singletons. The sample consisted of liver tumor tissue from sampling region 4. The receptors come from a woman aged 60-75 years with primary liver carcinoma and hepatitis B virus infection. Each CDR3 is given with its conserved first and last residue. Fields, in order: D gene, clone size, V gene, J gene, CDR3 DNA, CDR3 protein. D genes are given only for firm matches. Rows give clone size only sometimes, using once, few, many, or a class for an expanded clone.

>-|-|TRBV9|TRBJ2-7
TGTGCCAGCAGCGTAGCTGGCGCAACCGAGCAGTACTTC
CASSVAGATEQYF
>TRBD2|-|TRBV6-1|TRBJ2-4
TGTGCCAGCAGTGAAGTCGGCGGGAGCTTGAACATTCAACACTTC
CASSEVGGSLNIQHF
>-|-|TRBV4-2|TRBJ2-7
TGCGCCAGCAGCCAAGATGGGGATGGTTACGAGCAGTACTTC
CASSQDGDGYEQYF
>-|once|TRBV11-2|TRBJ1-1
TGTACCAGCACCCTGACCGTCGGGGATATGACTGAAGCTTTCTTT
CTSTLTVGDMTEAFF
>TRBD2|-|TRBV4-1|TRBJ2-1
TGCGCCAGTAGCCAGGGACTAGTTCCCTACAATGGGCAGTTCTTC
CASSQGLVPYNGQFF
>-|once|TRBV28|TRBJ1-1
TGTGTCAGCAGTTTATCCGGCGTCAGTCGAATCGGAGCTTTCTTT
CVSSLSGVSRIGAFF
>-|-|TRBV5-1|TRBJ2-7
TGCGCCAGCGGCTTGGCCGGGGCCTCCTACGAGCAGTACTTC
CASGLAGASYEQYF
>TRBD2|many|TRBV30|TRBJ2-7
TGTGCCTGGACCTGGGAGGGCGAGCAGTACTTC
CAWTWEGEQYF
>-|once|TRBV30|TRBJ1-3
TGTGCCTGGCAGGAGCTCTCTGGAAACACCATATATTTT
CAWQELSGNTIYF
>-|-|TRBV11-3|TRBJ2-1
TGTGCCAGCAGCTTAGGAATTAGCGAGAAGCTTGTGCAGTTCTTC
CASSLGISEKLVQFF
>-|-|TRBV11-2|TRBJ2-3
TGTGCCAGCAGCCCTAGACTAGTGGGCCCAGATACGCAATATTTT
CASSPRLVGPDTQYF
>TRBD1|-|TRBV11-2|TRBJ1-2
TGTGCGAGCAGCTTAAACAGGGGATTCTATAGCTACGCCTTC
CASSLNRGFYSYAF
>-|many|TRBV12-3/TRBV12-4|TRBJ1-6
TGTGCCAGCAGTGCACAGGGCGATAATTCACCCCTCCACTTT
CASSAQGDNSPLHF
>-|medium-sized|TRBV4-2|TRBJ2-3
TGTGCCAGCAGCCCGGTAGCGGAGGGGGCAGATACGCAGTATTTT
CASSPVAEGADTQYF
>TRBD2|few|TRBV6-5|TRBJ2-7
TGTGCCAGCTCTCCTAGCGGCTACGAGCAGTACTTC
CASSPSGYEQYF